The rows below give T cell receptor beta chains drawn from one sample of a study of T cells after yellow fever vaccination. TCRdb re-called the 5' RACE reads through MiXCR, storing one row per CDR3 protein. This table has around 350,000 distinct CDR3 sequences, around 6.4% appearing once. Sequences were derived from PBMCs, sampled 5 days after the yellow fever booster vaccination. All receptors come from a man between 25 and 39 years old who received the YFV17D yellow fever vaccine. CDR3s include the opening cysteine and the closing phenylalanine or tryptophan. The D gene is left open where the match is weak. Clone size, where shown, is once, few, many, or a class for clones that have expanded.

j_gene,v_gene,d_gene,abundance,len,CDR3nt,CDR3aa
TRBJ2-7,TRBV11-2,TRBD2,-,15,TGTGCCAGCAGCTCATCCGGGACTATAGATTACGAGCAGTACTTC,CASSSSGTIDYEQYF
TRBJ1-2,TRBV28,TRBD1,few,14,TGTGCCAGCGGGACAGGACAGGTCTCCTATGGCTACACCTTC,CASGTGQVSYGYTF
TRBJ1-6,TRBV5-1,-,many,15,TGCGCCAGCAGCGGAGGGACGGACCCCTATTCACCCCTCCACTTT,CASSGGTDPYSPLHF
TRBJ2-7,TRBV20-1,-,-,16,TGCTGCGCTAGAGTGTGGGGTAGCGGAGTCACCTACGAGCAGTACTTC,CCARVWGSGVTYEQYF
TRBJ2-7,TRBV11-2,TRBD2,many,14,TGTGCCAGCAGCTTAGTCGCCCTAGCGGGGGCCCCCGCCTTC,CASSLVALAGAPAF
TRBJ2-3,TRBV5-1,-,many,15,TGCGCCAGCAGCCCGGTGGCGGGCTACACAGATACGCAGTATTTT,CASSPVAGYTDTQYF
TRBJ1-2,TRBV5-6,-,-,12,TGTGCCAGCAGTCCCGGACTAGGTGGCTACACCTTC,CASSPGLGGYTF
TRBJ1-2,TRBV5-1,TRBD1,many,13,TGCGCCAGCAGCCGCGACAGGGTTCATGGCTACACCTTC,CASSRDRVHGYTF
TRBJ2-1,TRBV6-1,-,many,15,TGTGCCAGCAGGGATCCAAGGGAGATTAACAATGAGCAGTTCTTC,CASRDPREINNEQFF
TRBJ2-7,TRBV25-1,TRBD1,many,14,TGTGCCAGCCGAACCGGACAGGGGTCGCACGAGCAGTACTTC,CASRTGQGSHEQYF
TRBJ2-3,TRBV15,-,many,15,TGTGCCACCAGCAGCCGGTATGCCCCCACAGATACGCAGTATTTT,CATSSRYAPTDTQYF
TRBJ2-7,TRBV5-1,TRBD1,many,16,TGCGCCAGCAGCCCTGAAGGGACAGGAGTCTCCTACGAGCAGTACTTC,CASSPEGTGVSYEQYF
TRBJ1-2,TRBV20-1,TRBD1,few,15,TGCAGTGCTAGAGAGGACAGGGGGCAGGGCTATGGCTACACCTTC,CSAREDRGQGYGYTF
TRBJ1-6,TRBV10-3,-,few,13,TGTGCCATCAGCAGTCAAGTTGGATCACCCCTCCACTTT,CAISSQVGSPLHF
TRBJ1-2,TRBV6-5,-,many,12,TGTGCCAGCACCAGCGGGCCTGGCGCCCACACCTTC,CASTSGPGAHTF
TRBJ2-1,TRBV18,TRBD1,few,15,TGTGCCAGCTCACCTCTTCGGACAGGGATACATGAGCAGTTCTTC,CASSPLRTGIHEQFF
TRBJ2-5,TRBV5-1,-,many,13,TGCGCCAGCAGCTCCGCGGTGAAAGAGACCCAGTACTTC,CASSSAVKETQYF
TRBJ2-7,TRBV27,TRBD1,-,14,TGTGCCAGCAGTGTGACAGGGGGCAGGAACGAGCAGTACTTC,CASSVTGGRNEQYF
TRBJ2-1,TRBV3-1,-,-,16,TGTGCCAGCAGCCAAGAGTTCAGCAGGAATTACAATGAGCAGTTCTTC,CASSQEFSRNYNEQFF
TRBJ2-1,TRBV5-5,-,-,17,TGTGCCAGCAGCCTTATCCCCGGGACTAGGGGGCACAATGAGCAGTTCTTC,CASSLIPGTRGHNEQFF
TRBJ2-5,TRBV24-1,TRBD1,few,17,TGTGCCACCAGTGACGTTGCTGGGGGAGAGGGGGCAGAGACCCAGTACTTC,CATSDVAGGEGAETQYF
TRBJ2-7,TRBV15,-,many,15,TGTGCCACCAGCAGAGCTCCGGGATCACCCTACGAGCAGTACTTC,CATSRAPGSPYEQYF
TRBJ2-7,TRBV30,TRBD2,-,17,TGTGCCTGGAGTGTATTGCCTAGCGGGTTACTAACCTACGAGCAGTACTTC,CAWSVLPSGLLTYEQYF
TRBJ2-7,TRBV6-7,TRBD1,few,15,TGTGCCAGCAGCTCGCGGACAGGGGCCTACCACGAGCAGTACTTC,CASSSRTGAYHEQYF
TRBJ1-6,TRBV12-3/TRBV12-4,-,-,13,TGTGCCAGCAGTCCCGTGATTGGGTCACCCCTCCACTTT,CASSPVIGSPLHF
TRBJ2-6,TRBV6-2/TRBV6-3,TRBD1,few,16,TGTGCCAGCAGAGGGACAGCCGATTCTGGGGCCAACGTCCTGACTTTC,CASRGTADSGANVLTF
TRBJ2-7,TRBV5-5,-,-,13,TGTGCCAGCAGCTGGCAGGGCCCAAGCGAGCAGTACTTC,CASSWQGPSEQYF
TRBJ1-1,TRBV18,TRBD1,few,14,TGTGCCAGCTTTGGGCAGGGGGCGATCGCTGAAGCTTTCTTT,CASFGQGAIAEAFF
TRBJ2-1,TRBV5-4,TRBD2,many,15,TGTGCCAGCAGCTTGGTACTAGCGGATAACAATGAGCAGTTCTTC,CASSLVLADNNEQFF
TRBJ1-1,TRBV5-1,-,-,14,TGCGCCAGCAGCTCCCAGGGGCCAGTGACTGAAGCTTTCTTT,CASSSQGPVTEAFF
TRBJ2-2,TRBV20-1,TRBD2,-,13,TGCAGTGCGTGGGGGGGGGTCGGAGGGGAGCTGTTTTTT,CSAWGGVGGELFF
TRBJ2-5,TRBV13,-,few,14,TGTGCCAGCAGCTGGGGCAGGGGCTCGGAGACCCAGTACTTC,CASSWGRGSETQYF
TRBJ2-1,TRBV11-2,TRBD2,many,14,TGTGCCAGCAGGCCCGGGAGGGTTAACAATGAGCAGTTCTTC,CASRPGRVNNEQFF
TRBJ2-7,TRBV5-1,-,few,15,TGCGCCAGCAGCTTAGGCCCCAGGGGTGCCTACGAGCAGTACTTC,CASSLGPRGAYEQYF
TRBJ1-5,TRBV7-9,TRBD1,many,14,TGTGCCAGCAAGGGGACAGGCTACAATCAGCCCCAGCATTTT,CASKGTGYNQPQHF
TRBJ1-2,TRBV12-3/TRBV12-4,-,-,12,TGTGCCAGCACCCTTTCTAACTATGGCTACACCTTC,CASTLSNYGYTF
TRBJ1-2,TRBV5-5,-,many,15,TGTGCCAGCAGCTTGGAGTCTGACAGCCCCTATGGCTACACCTTC,CASSLESDSPYGYTF
TRBJ2-7,TRBV21-1,-,few,13,TGTGCCAGTTATGACAGAGCCACCTACGAGCAGTACTTC,CASYDRATYEQYF
TRBJ1-4,TRBV12-3/TRBV12-4,-,few,13,TGTGCCAGCAGTTTAGGAACCCCTTGGAAACTGTTTTTT,CASSLGTPWKLFF
TRBJ1-2,TRBV7-9,-,-,14,TGTGCCAGCAGCTTAGGTGGCAGGGATGTTGGCTACACCTTC,CASSLGGRDVGYTF
TRBJ2-4,TRBV6-2/TRBV6-3,TRBD2,few,16,TGTGCCAGGAAGACTAGCGGGAGAGGGGCCAAAAACATTCAGTACTTC,CARKTSGRGAKNIQYF
TRBJ2-1,TRBV12-3/TRBV12-4,TRBD2,-,18,TGTGCCTGCAGGGGACTAGCGGGAGGATTGGGAACCTACAATGAGCAGTTCTTC,CACRGLAGGLGTYNEQFF
TRBJ2-2,TRBV7-9,-,few,15,TGTGCCAGCGCCAGACAGCGAGCGAACACCGGGGAGCTGTTTTTT,CASARQRANTGELFF
TRBJ2-7,TRBV29-1,-,many,11,TGCAGCGTTGCAGACCACTACGAGCAGTACTTC,CSVADHYEQYF
TRBJ2-3,TRBV6-1,TRBD2,many,16,TGTGCCAGCAGTCCTTTCAGACTAGCTTTCTCTGATACGCAGTATTTT,CASSPFRLAFSDTQYF